This TCR beta chain stems from a study of human T cells and chemical hapten exposure. This clonotype has ten or more counts. TCRdb processed the RACE reads anew with MiXCR; each CDR3 protein has one entry. The sample holds fewer than 400,000 distinct CDR3 sequences; 6% to 8.5% are singletons and the top ten take 7% to 10%. The time point is: patch test 1, 2 weeks after DPC sensitization. Treatment: therapeutic diphenylcyclopropenone sensitization with weekly scalp DPC. Per germline, CDR1 MNHEY and CDR2 SVGAGI. Germline trimming cut 0 bases from V and 5 bases from J; bases unmatched to any gene: 11. The CDR3 is 17 amino acids.

This specimen consisted of whole blood, obtained in connection with sensitization to the hapten diphenylcyclopropenone (DPC). This TCR came from a woman under 30 with alopecia areata. Some clones in this sample may be carry-over from other donors' samples. The V gene is TRBV6-5, the J gene TRBJ1-2, with TRBD1 matching over 8 bases. The CDR3 spells CASSYSIVAGGHYGYTF. CDR3 coding DNA: TGTGCCAGCAGTTACTCGATAGTGGCAGGGGGCCATTATGGCTACACCTTC.